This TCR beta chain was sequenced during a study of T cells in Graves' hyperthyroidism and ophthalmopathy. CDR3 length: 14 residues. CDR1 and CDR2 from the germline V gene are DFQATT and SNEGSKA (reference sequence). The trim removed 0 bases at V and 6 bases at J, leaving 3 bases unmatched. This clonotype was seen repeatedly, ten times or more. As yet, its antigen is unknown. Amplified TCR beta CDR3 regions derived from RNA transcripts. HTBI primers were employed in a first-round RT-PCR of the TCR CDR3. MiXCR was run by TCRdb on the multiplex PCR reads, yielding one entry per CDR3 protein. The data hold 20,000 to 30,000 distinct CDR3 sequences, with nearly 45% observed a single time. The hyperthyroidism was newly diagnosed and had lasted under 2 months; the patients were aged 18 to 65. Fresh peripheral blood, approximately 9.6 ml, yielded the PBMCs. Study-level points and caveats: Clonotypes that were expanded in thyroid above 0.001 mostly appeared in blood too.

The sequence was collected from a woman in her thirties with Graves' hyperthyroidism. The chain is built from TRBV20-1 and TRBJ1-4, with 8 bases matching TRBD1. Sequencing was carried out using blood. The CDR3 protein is CSARDPTGDEKLFF. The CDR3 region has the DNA TGCAGTGCTAGAGATCCGACAGGGGATGAAAAACTGTTTTTT.